This T cell receptor (beta chain) emerged from a study of T cells and Merkel cell carcinoma outcomes. Findings and limits, study-wide: Merkel cell carcinoma outcomes were reportedly predicted by repertoire and T-cell density.

In the case of this clone: No antigen is known for it.

The CDR3 length is 16 residues. V lost 5 bases, J lost 0 bases, and 11 bases lay in between. Germline loops: CDR1 MNHEY, CDR2 SMNVEV (reference sequence). Sequenced by immunoSEQ multiplex PCR; TCRdb stores in-frame clones only, minus some. The sample consists of some 480 clones, approximately 86% of them appearing once. This receptor was obtained from a human donor with Merkel cell carcinoma. The J gene is TRBJ2-6, the V gene TRBV27; a possible D gene is TRBD1 (5 bases). Input material: tumor tissue from Merkel cell carcinoma. Here the CDR3 DNA reads TGTGCCAGCAGTGGGGCCTTGAGCTCTGGGGCCAACGTCCTGACTTTC. It codes for CASSGALSSGANVLTF.